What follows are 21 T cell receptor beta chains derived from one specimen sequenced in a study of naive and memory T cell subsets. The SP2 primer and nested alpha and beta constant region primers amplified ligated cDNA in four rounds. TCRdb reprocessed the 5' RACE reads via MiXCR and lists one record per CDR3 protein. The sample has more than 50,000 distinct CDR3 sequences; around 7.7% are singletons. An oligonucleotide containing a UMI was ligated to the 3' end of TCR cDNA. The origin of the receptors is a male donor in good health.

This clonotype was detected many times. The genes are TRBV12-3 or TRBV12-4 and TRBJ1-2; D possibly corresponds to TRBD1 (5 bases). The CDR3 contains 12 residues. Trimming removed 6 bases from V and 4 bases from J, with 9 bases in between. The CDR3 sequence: CASSLGTYGYTF. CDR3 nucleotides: TGTGCCAGCAGCTTGGGGACCTATGGCTACACCTTC.

In nucleotides, the CDR3 is TGCGCCAGCAGCTCCGGACTCCTCTGGGAGCAGTACTTC. As protein: CASSSGLLWEQYF. The chain carries TRBV5-1 and TRBJ2-7; D might be TRBD2 (5 bases). With 3 bases removed from V and 7 bases from J, the gap between germline ends came to 14 bases. The CDR3 covers 13 residues. The germline gives CDR1 SGHRS, CDR2 YFSETQ.

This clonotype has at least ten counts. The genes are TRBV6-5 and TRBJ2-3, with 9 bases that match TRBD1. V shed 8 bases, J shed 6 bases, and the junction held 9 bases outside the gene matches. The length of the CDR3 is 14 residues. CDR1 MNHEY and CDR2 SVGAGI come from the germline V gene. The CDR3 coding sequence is TGTGCCAGCGGAACCGGGACAGGGTCCGATACGCAGTATTTT. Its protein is CASGTGTGSDTQYF.

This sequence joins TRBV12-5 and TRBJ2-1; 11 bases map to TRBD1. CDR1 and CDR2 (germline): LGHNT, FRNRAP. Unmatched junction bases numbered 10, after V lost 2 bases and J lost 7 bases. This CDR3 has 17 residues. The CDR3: CASGLPNPGTGGNEQFF. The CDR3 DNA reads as TGTGCTAGTGGTTTGCCCAACCCCGGGACAGGGGGGAATGAGCAGTTCTTC.

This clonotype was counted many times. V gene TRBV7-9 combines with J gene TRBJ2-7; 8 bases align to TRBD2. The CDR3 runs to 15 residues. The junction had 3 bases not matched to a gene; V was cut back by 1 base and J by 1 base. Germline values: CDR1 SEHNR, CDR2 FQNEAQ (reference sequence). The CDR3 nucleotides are TGTGCCAGCAGCTTAGTTTTAGCGGGGTCCTACGAGCAGTACTTC. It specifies CASSLVLAGSYEQYF.

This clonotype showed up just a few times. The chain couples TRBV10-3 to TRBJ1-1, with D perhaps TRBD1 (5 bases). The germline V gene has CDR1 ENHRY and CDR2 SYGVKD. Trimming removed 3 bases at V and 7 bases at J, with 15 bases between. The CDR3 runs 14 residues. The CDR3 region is CAISEGTAISEAFF. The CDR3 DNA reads TGTGCCATCAGTGAAGGGACGGCCATAAGTGAAGCTTTCTTT.

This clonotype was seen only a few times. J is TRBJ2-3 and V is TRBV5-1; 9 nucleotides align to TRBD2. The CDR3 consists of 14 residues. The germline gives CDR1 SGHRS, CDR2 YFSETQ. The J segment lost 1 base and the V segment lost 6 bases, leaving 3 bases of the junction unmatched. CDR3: CASKTSGRTDTQYF. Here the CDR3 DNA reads TGCGCCAGCAAAACTAGCGGGCGCACAGATACGCAGTATTTT.

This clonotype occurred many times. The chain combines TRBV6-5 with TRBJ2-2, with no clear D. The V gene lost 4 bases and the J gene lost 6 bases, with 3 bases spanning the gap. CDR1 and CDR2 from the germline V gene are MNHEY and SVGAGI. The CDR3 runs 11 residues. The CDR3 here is CASSSSGELFF. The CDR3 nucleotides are TGTGCCAGCAGTTCGTCCGGGGAGCTGTTTTTT.

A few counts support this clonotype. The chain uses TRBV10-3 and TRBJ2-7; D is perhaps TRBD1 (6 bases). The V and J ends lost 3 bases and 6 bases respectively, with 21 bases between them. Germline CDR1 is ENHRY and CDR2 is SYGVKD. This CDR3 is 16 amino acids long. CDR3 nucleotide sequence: TGTGCCATCAGTGATTCTACAGGGATTCAAGCCGGCGAGCAGTACTTC. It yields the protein CAISDSTGIQAGEQYF.

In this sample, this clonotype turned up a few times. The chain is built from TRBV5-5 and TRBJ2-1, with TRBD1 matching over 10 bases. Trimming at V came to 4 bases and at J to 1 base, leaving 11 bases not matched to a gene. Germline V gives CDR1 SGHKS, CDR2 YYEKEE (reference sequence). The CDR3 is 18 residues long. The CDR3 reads CASSQLTGTGASYNEQFF. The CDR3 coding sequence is TGTGCCAGCAGCCAGCTAACCGGGACAGGGGCTTCCTACAATGAGCAGTTCTTC.

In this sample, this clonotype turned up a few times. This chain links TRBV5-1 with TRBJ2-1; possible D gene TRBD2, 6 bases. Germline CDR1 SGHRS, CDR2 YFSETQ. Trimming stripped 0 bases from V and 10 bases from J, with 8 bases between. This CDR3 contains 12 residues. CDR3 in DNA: TGCGCCAGCAGCTTGGTCGGAGGGGAGCAGTTCTTC. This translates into CASSLVGGEQFF.

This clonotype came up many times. The CDR3 loop is CASSYGGIEQYF. DNA of the CDR3: TGTGCCAGCAGTTACGGGGGGATCGAGCAGTACTTC. The genes are TRBV6-2 or TRBV6-3 and TRBJ2-7; weak D call: TRBD2 (6 bases). Germline V gene data show CDR1 as MNHEY and CDR2 as SVGEGT. The ends were cut back, 2 bases at V and 6 bases at J, with 8 bases in the middle. The CDR3 is 12 residues long.

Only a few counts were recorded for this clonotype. The CDR3 spells CASSPWDRKETQYF. The CDR3 DNA reads as TGTGCCAGCAGCCCCTGGGACAGGAAAGAGACCCAGTACTTC. The chain links TRBV11-2 to TRBJ2-5, with 8 bases lining up with TRBD1. The length of the CDR3 is 14 residues. Germline CDR1 SGHAT, CDR2 FQNNGV. J gave up 3 bases and V 5 bases, and 5 bases lay outside the gene matches.

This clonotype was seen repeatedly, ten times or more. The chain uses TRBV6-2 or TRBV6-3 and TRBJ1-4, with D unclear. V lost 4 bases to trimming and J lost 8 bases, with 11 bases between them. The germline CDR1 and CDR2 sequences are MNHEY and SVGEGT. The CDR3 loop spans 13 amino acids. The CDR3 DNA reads TGTGCCAGCAGTTTTACGATGGAGGAAAAACTGTTTTTT. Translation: CASSFTMEEKLFF.

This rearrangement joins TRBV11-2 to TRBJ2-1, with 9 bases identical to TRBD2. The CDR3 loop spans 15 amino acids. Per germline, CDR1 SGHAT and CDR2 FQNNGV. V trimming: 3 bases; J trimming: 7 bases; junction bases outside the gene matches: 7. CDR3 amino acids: CASSFTAGGNNEQFF. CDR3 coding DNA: TGTGCCAGCAGCTTTACGGCGGGAGGGAATAATGAGCAGTTCTTC.

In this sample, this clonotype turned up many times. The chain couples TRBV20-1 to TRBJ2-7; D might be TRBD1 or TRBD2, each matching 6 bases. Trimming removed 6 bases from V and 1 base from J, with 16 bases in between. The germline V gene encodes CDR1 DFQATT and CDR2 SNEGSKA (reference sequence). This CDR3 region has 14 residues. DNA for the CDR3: TGCAGTGCGAGTAAGGGGGGCCATTCCTACGAGCAGTACTTC. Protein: CSASKGGHSYEQYF.

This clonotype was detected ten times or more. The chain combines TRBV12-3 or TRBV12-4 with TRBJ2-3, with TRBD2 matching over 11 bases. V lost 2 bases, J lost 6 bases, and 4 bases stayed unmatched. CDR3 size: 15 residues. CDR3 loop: CASSLLAGGRDTQYF. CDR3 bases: TGTGCCAGCAGTTTATTAGCGGGGGGGCGCGATACGCAGTATTTT.

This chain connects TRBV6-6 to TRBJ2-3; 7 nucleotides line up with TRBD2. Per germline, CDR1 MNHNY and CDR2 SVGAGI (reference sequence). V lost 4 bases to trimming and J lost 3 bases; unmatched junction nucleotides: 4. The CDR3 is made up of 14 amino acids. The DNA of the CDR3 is TGTGCCAGCAGTTCAGCGGGGCTGACAGATACGCAGTATTTT. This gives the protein CASSSAGLTDTQYF.

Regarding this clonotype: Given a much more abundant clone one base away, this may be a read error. The CDR3 nucleotides are TGTGCCAGCAGTTACTCGACTAGCGAGAAAACAGATACGCAGTATTTT. Protein: CASSYSTSEKTDTQYF. This chain uses TRBV6-2 or TRBV6-3 with TRBJ2-3, with 8 bases identical to TRBD2. The CDR3 is 16 residues long. With V trimmed by 0 bases and J by 3 bases, 5 bases remained unmatched. CDR1 and CDR2 from the germline V gene are MNHEY and SVGEGT.

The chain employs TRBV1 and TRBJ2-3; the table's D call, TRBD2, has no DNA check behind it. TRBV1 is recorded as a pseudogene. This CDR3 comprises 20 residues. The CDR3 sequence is CTSSQDRTGTSGLSTDTQYF. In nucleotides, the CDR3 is TGCACCAGCAGCCAAGATCGTACCGGGACTAGCGGTCTTAGCACAGATACGCAGTATTTT.

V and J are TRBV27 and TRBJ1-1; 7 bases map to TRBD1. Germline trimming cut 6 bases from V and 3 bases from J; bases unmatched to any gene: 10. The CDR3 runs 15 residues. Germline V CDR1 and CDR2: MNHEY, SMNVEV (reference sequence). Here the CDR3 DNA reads TGTGCCAGCAGCAAGGACAGGTCGAGTGACACTGAAGCTTTCTTT. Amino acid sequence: CASSKDRSSDTEAFF.